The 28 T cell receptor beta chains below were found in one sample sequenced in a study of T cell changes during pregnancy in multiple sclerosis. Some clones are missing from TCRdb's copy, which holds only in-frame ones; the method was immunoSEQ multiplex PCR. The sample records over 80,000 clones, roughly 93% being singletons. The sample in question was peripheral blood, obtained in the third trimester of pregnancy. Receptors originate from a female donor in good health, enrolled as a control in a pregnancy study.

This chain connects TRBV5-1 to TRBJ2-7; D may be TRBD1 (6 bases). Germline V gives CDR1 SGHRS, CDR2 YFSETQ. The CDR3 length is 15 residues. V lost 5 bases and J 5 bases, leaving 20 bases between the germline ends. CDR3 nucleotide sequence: TGCGCCAGCAGGTTATTAACAGGGAATCCCCACGAGCAGTACTTC. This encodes CASRLLTGNPHEQYF.

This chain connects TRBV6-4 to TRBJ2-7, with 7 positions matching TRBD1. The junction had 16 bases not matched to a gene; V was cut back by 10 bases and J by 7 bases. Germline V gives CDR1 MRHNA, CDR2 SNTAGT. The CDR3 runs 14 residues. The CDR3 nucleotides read TGTGCCACGTCGACAGGGACCGACTCGAGAGAGCAGTACTTC. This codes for CATSTGTDSREQYF.

The CDR3 DNA reads as TGTGCCAGCAGCTTCCCTCCGGGGTCAGAGGGTGGCTACACCTTC. It yields the protein CASSFPPGSEGGYTF. This chain uses TRBV7-9 with TRBJ1-2; the D is unclear. In germline, CDR1 is SEHNR, CDR2 FQNEAQ (reference sequence). CDR3 length: 15 residues. V lost 3 bases, J lost 7 bases, and 18 bases lay in between.

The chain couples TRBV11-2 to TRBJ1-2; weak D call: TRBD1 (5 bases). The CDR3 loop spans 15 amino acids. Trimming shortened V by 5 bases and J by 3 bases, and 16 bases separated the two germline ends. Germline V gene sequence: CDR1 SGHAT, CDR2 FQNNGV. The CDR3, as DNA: TGTGCCAGCAGCCTTCGGGTGGGGGGGGACTATGGCTACACCTTC. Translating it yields CASSLRVGGDYGYTF.

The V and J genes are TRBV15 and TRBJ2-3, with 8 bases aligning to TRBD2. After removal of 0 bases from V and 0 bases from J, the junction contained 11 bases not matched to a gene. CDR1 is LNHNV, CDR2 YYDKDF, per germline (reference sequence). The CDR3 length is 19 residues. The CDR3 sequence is CATSRDPPRSGSSTDTQYF. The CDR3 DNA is TGTGCCACCAGCAGAGATCCGCCTAGGAGCGGGAGTAGCACAGATACGCAGTATTTT.

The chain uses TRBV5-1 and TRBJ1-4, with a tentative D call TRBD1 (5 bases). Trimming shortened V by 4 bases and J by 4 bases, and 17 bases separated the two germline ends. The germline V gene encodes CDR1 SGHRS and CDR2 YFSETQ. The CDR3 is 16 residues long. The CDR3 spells CASSAGSGGGNEKLFF. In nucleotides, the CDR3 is TGCGCCAGCAGCGCGGGCTCGGGGGGAGGTAATGAAAAACTGTTTTTT.

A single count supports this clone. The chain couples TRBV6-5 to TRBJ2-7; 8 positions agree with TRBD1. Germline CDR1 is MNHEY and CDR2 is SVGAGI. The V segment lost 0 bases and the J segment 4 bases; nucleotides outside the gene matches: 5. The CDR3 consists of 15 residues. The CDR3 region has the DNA TGTGCCAGCAGTTACTCGCGCAGGGGGCCGTACGAGCAGTACTTC. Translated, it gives CASSYSRRGPYEQYF.

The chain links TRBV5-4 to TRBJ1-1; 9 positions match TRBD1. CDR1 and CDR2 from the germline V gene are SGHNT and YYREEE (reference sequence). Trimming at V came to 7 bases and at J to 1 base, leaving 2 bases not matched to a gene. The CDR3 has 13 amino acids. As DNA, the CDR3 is TGTGCCAGCGGACAGGGGACGAACACTGAAGCTTTCTTT. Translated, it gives CASGQGTNTEAFF.

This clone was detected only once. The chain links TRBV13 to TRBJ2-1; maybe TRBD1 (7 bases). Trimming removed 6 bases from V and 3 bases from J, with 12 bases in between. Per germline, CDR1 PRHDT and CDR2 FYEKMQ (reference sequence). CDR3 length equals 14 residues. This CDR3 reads CASRRQGLYNEQFF. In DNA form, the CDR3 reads TGTGCCAGCAGACGACAGGGACTCTACAATGAGCAGTTCTTC.

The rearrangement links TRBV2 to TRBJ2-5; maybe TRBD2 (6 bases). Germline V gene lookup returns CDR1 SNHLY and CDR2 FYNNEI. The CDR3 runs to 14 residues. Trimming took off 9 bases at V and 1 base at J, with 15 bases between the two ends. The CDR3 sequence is CASGPGTRQETQYF. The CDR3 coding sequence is TGTGCCAGTGGTCCCGGGACTCGCCAAGAGACCCAGTACTTC. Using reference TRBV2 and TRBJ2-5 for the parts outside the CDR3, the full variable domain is EPEVTQTPSHQVTQMGQEVILRCVPISNHLYFYWYRQILGQKVEFLVSFYNNEISEKSEIFDDQFSVERPDGSNFTLKIRSTKLEDSAMYFCASGPGTRQETQYFGPGTRLLVL.

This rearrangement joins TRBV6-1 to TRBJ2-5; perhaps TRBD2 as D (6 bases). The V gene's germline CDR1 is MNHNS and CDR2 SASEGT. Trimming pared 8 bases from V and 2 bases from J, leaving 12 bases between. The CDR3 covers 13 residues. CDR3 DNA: TGTGCCAGCCGGAAGGGACTGCAAGAGACCCAGTACTTC. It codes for CASRKGLQETQYF.

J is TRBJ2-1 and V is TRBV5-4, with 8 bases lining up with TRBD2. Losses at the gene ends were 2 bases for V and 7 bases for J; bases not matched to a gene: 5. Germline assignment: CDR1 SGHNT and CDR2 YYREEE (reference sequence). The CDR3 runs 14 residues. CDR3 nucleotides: TGTGCCAGCAGCTTTCGGGAGGGAACGAATGAGCAGTTCTTC. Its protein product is CASSFREGTNEQFF.

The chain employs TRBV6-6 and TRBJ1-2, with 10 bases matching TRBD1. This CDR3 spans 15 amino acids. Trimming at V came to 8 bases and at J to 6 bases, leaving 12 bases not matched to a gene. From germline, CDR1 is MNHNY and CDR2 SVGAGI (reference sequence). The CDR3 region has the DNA TGTGCCAGCCTTTTCCGACAGGGGGCCTTCGATGGCTACACCTTC. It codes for CASLFRQGAFDGYTF.

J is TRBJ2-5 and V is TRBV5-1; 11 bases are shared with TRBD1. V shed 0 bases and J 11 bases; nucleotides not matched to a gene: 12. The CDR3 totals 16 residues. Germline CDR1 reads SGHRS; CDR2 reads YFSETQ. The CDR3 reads CASSLATGTGGSAQYF. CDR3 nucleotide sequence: TGCGCCAGCAGCTTGGCCACCGGGACAGGGGGTTCTGCGCAGTACTTC.

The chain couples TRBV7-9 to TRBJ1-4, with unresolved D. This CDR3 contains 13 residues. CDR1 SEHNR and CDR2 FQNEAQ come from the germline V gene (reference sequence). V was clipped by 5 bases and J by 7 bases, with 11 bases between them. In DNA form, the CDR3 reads TGTGCCAGCAGCCAAAGGGAGGGTGAAAAACTGTTTTTT. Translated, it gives CASSQREGEKLFF.

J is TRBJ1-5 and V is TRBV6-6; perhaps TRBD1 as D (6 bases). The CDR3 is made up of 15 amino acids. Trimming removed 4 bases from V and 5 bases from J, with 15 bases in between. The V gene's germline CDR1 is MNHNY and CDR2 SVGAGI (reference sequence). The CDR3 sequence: CASSSQDSNDQPQHF. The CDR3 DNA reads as TGTGCCAGCAGTTCCCAGGACAGCAATGATCAGCCCCAGCATTTT.

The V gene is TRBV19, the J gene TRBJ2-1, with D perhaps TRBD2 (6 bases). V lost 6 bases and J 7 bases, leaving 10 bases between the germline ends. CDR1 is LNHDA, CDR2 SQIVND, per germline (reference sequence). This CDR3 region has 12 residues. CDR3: CASRTSLNEQFF. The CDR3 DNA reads TGTGCCAGTAGGACTAGTCTAAATGAGCAGTTCTTC.

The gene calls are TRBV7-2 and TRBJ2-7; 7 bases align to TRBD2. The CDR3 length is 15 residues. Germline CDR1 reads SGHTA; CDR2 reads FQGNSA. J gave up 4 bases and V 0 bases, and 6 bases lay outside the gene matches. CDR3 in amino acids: CASSLAGGPRYEQYF. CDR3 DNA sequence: TGTGCCAGCAGCTTAGCGGGAGGGCCTCGGTACGAGCAGTACTTC.

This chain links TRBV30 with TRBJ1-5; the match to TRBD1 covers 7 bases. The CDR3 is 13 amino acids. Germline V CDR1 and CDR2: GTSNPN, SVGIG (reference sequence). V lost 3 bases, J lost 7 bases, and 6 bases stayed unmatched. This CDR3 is CAWSDRVGQPQHF. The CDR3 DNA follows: TGTGCCTGGAGCGACAGGGTAGGGCAGCCCCAGCATTTT.

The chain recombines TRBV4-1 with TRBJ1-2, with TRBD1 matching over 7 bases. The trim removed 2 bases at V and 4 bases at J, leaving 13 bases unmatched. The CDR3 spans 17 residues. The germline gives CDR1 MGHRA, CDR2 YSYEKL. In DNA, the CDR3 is TGCGCCAGCAGCCAACTTTCACCCCGGGACAGTAGCTATGGCTACACCTTC. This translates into CASSQLSPRDSSYGYTF.

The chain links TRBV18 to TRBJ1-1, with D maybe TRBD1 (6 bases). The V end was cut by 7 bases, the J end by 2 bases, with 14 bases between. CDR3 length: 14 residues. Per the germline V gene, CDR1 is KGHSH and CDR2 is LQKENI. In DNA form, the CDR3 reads TGTGCCAGCTTAAGGGGGAGAGGAAACACTGAAGCTTTCTTT. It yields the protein CASLRGRGNTEAFF. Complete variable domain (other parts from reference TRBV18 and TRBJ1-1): NAGVMQNPRHLVRRRGQEARLRCSPMKGHSHVYWYRQLPEEGLKFMVYLQKENIIDESGMPKERFSAEFPKEGPSILRIQQVVRGDSAAYFCASLRGRGNTEAFFGQGTRLTVV.

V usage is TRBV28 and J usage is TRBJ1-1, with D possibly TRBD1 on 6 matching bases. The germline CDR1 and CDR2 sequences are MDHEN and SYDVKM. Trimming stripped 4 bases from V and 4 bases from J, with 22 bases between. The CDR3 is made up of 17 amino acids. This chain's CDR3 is CASSSAEAGVLSTEAFF. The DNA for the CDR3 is TGTGCCAGCAGTTCCGCCGAGGCAGGGGTGCTGAGCACTGAAGCTTTCTTT.

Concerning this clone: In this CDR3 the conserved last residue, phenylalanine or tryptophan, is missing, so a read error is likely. The CDR3 DNA reads TGCGCCAGCAGCCTCTATCAAAAGACGGGGAGCTCCTACGAGCAGTACCTC. This encodes CASSLYQKTGSSYEQYL. This sequence joins TRBV4-1 and TRBJ2-7; maybe TRBD2 (5 bases). From germline, CDR1 is MGHRA and CDR2 YSYEKL. Trimming took 4 bases from V and 0 from J, leaving 19 bases between them. The CDR3 runs 17 residues.

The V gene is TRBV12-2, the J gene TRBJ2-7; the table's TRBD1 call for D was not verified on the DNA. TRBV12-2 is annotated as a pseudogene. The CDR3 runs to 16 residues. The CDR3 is CASRLIVRARGGEQYF. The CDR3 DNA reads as TGTGCAAGTCGCTTAATTGTTAGGGCCAGGGGTGGCGAGCAGTACTTC.

CDR3 sequence reads: CASSLYEGTRDGYTF. The CDR3 nucleotides are TGTGCCAGCAGTTTATATGAGGGCACTCGGGATGGCTACACCTTC. The chain recombines TRBV28 with TRBJ1-2; D uncertain. CDR1 is MDHEN, CDR2 SYDVKM, per germline. This CDR3 spans 15 amino acids. V was shortened by 1 base and J by 6 bases, with 15 bases between the two germline ends.

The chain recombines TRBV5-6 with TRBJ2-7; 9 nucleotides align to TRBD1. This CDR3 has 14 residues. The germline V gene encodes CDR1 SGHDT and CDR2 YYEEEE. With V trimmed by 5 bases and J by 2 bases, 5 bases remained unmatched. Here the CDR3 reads CASRRTGEAYEQYF. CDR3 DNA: TGTGCCAGCAGGAGGACAGGGGAGGCCTACGAGCAGTACTTC. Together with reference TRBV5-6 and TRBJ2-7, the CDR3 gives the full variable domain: DAGVTQSPTHLIKTRGQQVTLRCSPKSGHDTVSWYQQALGQGPQFIFQYYEEEERQRGNFPDRFSGHQFPNYSSELNVNALLLGDSALYLCASRRTGEAYEQYFGPGTRLTVT.

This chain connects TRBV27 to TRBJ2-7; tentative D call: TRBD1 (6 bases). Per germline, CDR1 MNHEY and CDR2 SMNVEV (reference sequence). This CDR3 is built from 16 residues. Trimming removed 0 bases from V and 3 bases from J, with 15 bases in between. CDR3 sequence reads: CASSLSGNRAHYEQYF. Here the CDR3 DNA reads TGTGCCAGCAGTTTATCGGGAAACAGGGCCCACTACGAGCAGTACTTC.

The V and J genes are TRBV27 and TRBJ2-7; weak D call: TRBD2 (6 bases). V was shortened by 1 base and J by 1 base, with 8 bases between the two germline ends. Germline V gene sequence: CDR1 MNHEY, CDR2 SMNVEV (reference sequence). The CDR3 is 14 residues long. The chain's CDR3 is CASSLYLASYEQYF. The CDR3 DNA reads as TGTGCCAGCAGTTTATACCTAGCGTCCTACGAGCAGTACTTC.